This entry concerns a single TCR beta chain. Its antigen is undetermined. Clones were sequenced by immunoSEQ multiplex PCR, and TCRdb holds only the in-frame ones, with some missing. The sample shows over 150,000 clones, 94% of them seen only once. Germline V lookup: CDR1 MDHEN, CDR2 SYDVKM. Trimming pared 6 bases from V and 4 bases from J, leaving 14 bases between. The length of the CDR3 is 14 residues. The data were taken from a study of OX40 agonist ivuxolimab in advanced cancers. Study summary: Those enrolled were roughly 80% male, with a mean age of roughly 60 years and ages from about 20 to 80.

Study observations and caveats: On average, CD8+ T cells had more expanded clones than CD4+.

Sequenced material: CD4+ or CD8+ T cells sorted from blood, taken in a trial of the OX40 agonist ivuxolimab. This TCR was recovered from an adult with an advanced solid tumor such as melanoma, head and neck, liver or kidney cancer. V usage is TRBV28 and J usage is TRBJ2-3; no reliable D call. The CDR3 is CASSPAWGPDTQYF. CDR3 DNA sequence: TGTGCCAGCAGCCCCGCCTGGGGTCCAGATACGCAGTATTTT.